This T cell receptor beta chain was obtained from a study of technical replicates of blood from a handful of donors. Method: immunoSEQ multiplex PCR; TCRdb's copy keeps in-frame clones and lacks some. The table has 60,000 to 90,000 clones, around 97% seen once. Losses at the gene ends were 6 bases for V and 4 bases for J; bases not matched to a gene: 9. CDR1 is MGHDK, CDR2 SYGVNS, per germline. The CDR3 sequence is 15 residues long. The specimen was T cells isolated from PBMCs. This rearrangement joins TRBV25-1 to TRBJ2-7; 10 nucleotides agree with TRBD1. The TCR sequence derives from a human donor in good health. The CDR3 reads CASRLDRGRIYEQYF. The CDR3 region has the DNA TGTGCCAGCAGACTAGACAGGGGGCGTATATACGAGCAGTACTTC.